Sequencing of this T cell receptor beta chain was carried out in a study of blood T cells in healthy people across ages. General study points: It was found that TCR beta diversity correlated strongly with the percentage of naive T cells. Donors of long life had a larger count of naive CD4+ cells and greater diversity than aged donors.

A second PCR, run for roughly 7 to 11 cycles, used a sample-barcoded 5' primer plus a J-beta primer mix. TCRdb redid the calling of the 5' RACE reads with MiXCR, one entry per CDR3 protein. The sample records roughly 1 million distinct CDR3 sequences, 20% to 25% being singletons. About this clonotype itself: Its antigen is still unknown.

This CDR3 has 11 amino acids. The V gene's germline CDR1 is SEHNR and CDR2 FQNEAQ (reference sequence). The V and J ends lost 5 bases and 10 bases respectively, with 10 bases between them. The same sample was also used in a study of T cells of mothers and their children. That paper states: Donation involved a few healthy Caucasian mothers and the six children that they had.

This sequence originates from a girl aged 2 to 10 in good health. The chain employs TRBV7-9 and TRBJ2-3, with a tentative D call TRBD1 (6 bases). The sequencing input was blood. Written as DNA, the CDR3 is TGTGCCAGCAGCCAACAGGGCTCGCAGTATTTT. Translation gives CASSQQGSQYF. Filled out from reference TRBV7-9 and TRBJ2-3, the complete variable domain reads DTGVSQNPRHKITKRGQNVTFRCDPISEHNRLYWYRQTLGQGPEFLTYFQNEAQLEKSRLLSDRFSAERPKGSFSTLEIQRTEQGDSAMYLCASSQQGSQYFGPGTRLTVL.